This T cell receptor beta chain originates from a study of CD8+ T cells in alopecia areata. Study information: Those receiving the skin were approximately 7-11-week-old female C3H/HeJ mice, whose grafts came from approximately 6-12-month-old C3H/HeJ donors with spontaneous alopecia. General study points: It was lesional scalp, especially alopecia totalis/universalis, that showed higher clonality than normal scalp. Sequenced scalp T cells also include alphabeta T cells resident in normal skin.

Sorting relied on CD4, CD8alpha, NKG2D, NKG2ACE and other markers applied to pooled cutaneous lymph node cells. RNA was isolated and reverse transcribed to cDNA, the sequencing template. Assay used: immunoSEQ multiplex PCR; TCRdb lists only in-frame clones, some missing. The sample has roughly 260,000 clones, none seen only once. The CDR3 covers 15 residues. Germline CDR1 FNHDT, CDR2 SITEND (reference sequence). Trimming took 0 bases from V and 1 from J; bases not matched to a gene: 1. Only a few counts were recorded for this clone. Its antigen is as yet unknown. Each gene name is a mouse one. The CDR3 goes on 4 residues after the read ends, and that part is filled in from the germline J gene. The sample carries other DNA sequences with the same CDR3.

Sequencing was performed on CD4+ T cells sorted from a lymph node. The gene calls are TRBV19 and TRBJ2-1, with 7 bases matching TRBD1. This TCR was recovered from a C3H/HeJ mouse with alopecia areata. The strain's MHC haplotype is H2-k. The CDR3: CASSIDRGNYAEQFF. The DNA read from the CDR3 is TGTGCCAGCAGTATAGACAGGGGAAACTATGCT.